The 2 T cell receptor beta chains reported below all come from one sample, sequenced in a study of shared clonotypes between healthy human individuals. The data were produced by immunoSEQ multiplex PCR, yet TCRdb's version contains in-frame clones alone and is incomplete. Found here are 2 million to 2.5 million clones, approximately 96% of them singletons; the top ten hold less than 0.15%. Sequencing used naive CD4+ T cells sorted from blood. Specified subset: CD45RA+ positively selected. Receptors were obtained from a man younger than 35 in good health.

The V call is TRBV6-1, the J call TRBJ2-7, with a tentative D call TRBD1 (5 bases). CDR3 length equals 15 residues. Trimming removed 3 bases at V and 2 bases at J, with 14 bases between. In germline, CDR1 is MNHNS, CDR2 SASEGT. The CDR3 coding sequence is TGTGCCAGCAGTGACTATCACACAGGACCCTACGAGCAGTACTTC. Amino acid sequence: CASSDYHTGPYEQYF.

The rearrangement joins TRBV27 to TRBJ2-6; no definite D call. The CDR3 sequence is 14 residues long. CDR1 is MNHEY, CDR2 SMNVEV, per germline (reference sequence). With 6 bases removed from V and 0 bases from J, the gap between germline ends came to 6 bases. The CDR3 region has the DNA TGTGCCAGCAGCCAACCCTCTGGGGCCAACGTCCTGACTTTC. Translating gives CASSQPSGANVLTF.